These T cell receptor beta chains were read from a single sample in a study of cytomegalovirus exposure and HLA in healthy donors. The assay was immunoSEQ multiplex PCR, and TCRdb's table has in-frame clones only and misses some. Of over 100,000 clones in the sample, 76% were seen once. The sequenced material came from PBMCs. These receptors were obtained from a female donor in good health and CMV-seropositive. Each CDR3 is given with its conserved first and last residue. A D gene is named only where the DNA matches it firmly. Rows give clone size only sometimes, using once, few, many, or a class for an expanded clone.

TRBV9	TRBJ2-1	15	.	.	TGTGCCAGCAGCGTAGCCTCGGGGGGAGGGGGTGAGCAGTTCTTC	CASSVASGGGGEQFF
TRBV23-1	TRBJ2-6	12	.	few	TGCGCCAGCAATTCGGGGGCCAACGTCCTGACTTTC	CASNSGANVLTF
TRBV27	TRBJ1-1	15	.	once	TGTGCCAGCAGTCCTTTGACAGGCCCGAACACTGAAGCTTTCTTT	CASSPLTGPNTEAFF
TRBV6-4	TRBJ2-1	16	.	few	TGTGCCAGCAGTGACGTCCACGGGAGCCTTTACAATGAGCAGTTCTTC	CASSDVHGSLYNEQFF
TRBV7-6	TRBJ2-2	17	TRBD2	.	TGTGCCAGCAGCTTAGGGACCGGGACTAGCGACACCGGGGAGCTGTTTTTT	CASSLGTGTSDTGELFF
TRBV9	TRBJ2-1	15	TRBD2	few	TGTGCCAGCAGCGTAGGGACTAGCGGCTACAATGAGCAGTTCTTC	CASSVGTSGYNEQFF
TRBV9	TRBJ1-3	15	.	.	TGTGCCAGCAGCGACAGTGCCCTCTCTGGAAACACCATATACTTT	CASSDSALSGNTIYF
TRBV6-1	TRBJ2-7	15	TRBD1	.	TGTGCCAGCAGTATAACCGGGACAGTCTCCTACGAGCAGTACTTC	CASSITGTVSYEQYF
TRBV5-4	TRBJ1-3	14	TRBD1	.	TGTGCCAGCAGCTTAGGGACAGGGGGAAACACCATATATTTT	CASSLGTGGNTIYF
TRBV10-3	TRBJ1-5	15	TRBD1	.	TGTGCCATCAAAAAGGGACAGGGGGACAATCAGCCCCAGCATTTT	CAIKKGQGDNQPQHF
TRBV5-6	TRBJ1-2	14	TRBD1	.	TGTGCCAGCAGCTTCGGCGACAGGGGGCATGGCTACACCTTC	CASSFGDRGHGYTF
TRBV6-1	TRBJ2-7	13	TRBD1	.	TGTGCCAGCACGGGGACAGGTGAAGGCGAGCAGTACTTC	CASTGTGEGEQYF
TRBV29-1	TRBJ2-7	11	TRBD1	.	TGCAGCGGTGGGGACAGCTACGAGCAGTACTTC	CSGGDSYEQYF
TRBV27	TRBJ1-5	14	TRBD1	.	TGTGCCAGCAGGAAACAGGGGGCTCTACAGCCCCAGCATTTT	CASRKQGALQPQHF
TRBV14	TRBJ2-7	15	TRBD1	few	TGTGCCAGCAGCAATACCCGGGACAGGGCCTACGAGCAGTACTTC	CASSNTRDRAYEQYF
TRBV28	TRBJ1-2	12	.	.	TGTGCCAGCAGTTTAGCCGGGAATGGCTACACCTTC	CASSLAGNGYTF
TRBV5-1	TRBJ2-7	15	TRBD2	.	TGCGCCAGCAGCGAGAGCGGGGGTCTCTCCTACGAGCAGTACTTC	CASSESGGLSYEQYF
TRBV19	TRBJ2-1	15	.	few	TGTGCCAGTTCCCCGATCCTTACTAGCCTCGATGAGCAGTTCTTC	CASSPILTSLDEQFF
TRBV5-1	TRBJ1-1	14	TRBD1	.	TGCGCCAGCAGCTTCCGGACAGGGAACACTGAAGCTTTCTTT	CASSFRTGNTEAFF
TRBV6-5	TRBJ2-7	15	TRBD2	.	TGTGCCAGCAGGGCTAGCGGGGGGTACTCCTACGAGCAGTACTTC	CASRASGGYSYEQYF
TRBV5-6	TRBJ2-7	13	.	few	TGTGCCAGCAGCTCGGGACCCCGGGGGGAGCAGTACTTC	CASSSGPRGEQYF
TRBV7-9	TRBJ2-3	13	.	few	TGTGCCAGCAGCTTAGCCGGGGAAGATACGCAGTATTTT	CASSLAGEDTQYF
TRBV6-5	TRBJ2-7	16	TRBD2	.	TGTGCCAGCAGTTACTCATCCGGGACTAGCGTATACGAGCAGTACTTC	CASSYSSGTSVYEQYF
TRBV6-5	TRBJ1-5	15	.	.	TGTGCCAGCAGTTACTCATCCGGGGGAGGACAGCCCCAGCATTTT	CASSYSSGGGQPQHF
TRBV27	TRBJ1-5	15	TRBD1	.	TGTGCCAGCAGTCCCGGGACAGGGGGAATTCAGCCCCAGCATTTT	CASSPGTGGIQPQHF
TRBV4-1	TRBJ2-2	17	.	.	TGCGCCAGCAGCCAAGATTTTGACAGGACGAACACCGGGGAGCTGTTTTTT	CASSQDFDRTNTGELFF
TRBV11-3	TRBJ2-2	16	.	.	TGTGCCAGCAGCTCGCCTGGCGGGGCGAACACCGGGGAGCTGTTTTTT	CASSSPGGANTGELFF
TRBV7-8	TRBJ2-5	15	.	.	TGTGCCAGCAGCCCGTGGACTAGGGGGGCGGAGACCCAGTACTTC	CASSPWTRGAETQYF
TRBV19	TRBJ2-2	17	TRBD2	.	TGTGCCAGTAGTCAGCCTAGCGGGAGGTCGTACACCGGGGAGCTGTTTTTT	CASSQPSGRSYTGELFF
TRBV25-1	TRBJ1-4	17	TRBD1	.	TGTGCCAGCAGTGGGACAGGGGCGGGAAGGGCTAATGAAAAACTGTTTTTT	CASSGTGAGRANEKLFF
TRBV19	TRBJ2-5	11	.	.	TGTGCCAGTAGTAGAGGGGAGACCCAGTACTTC	CASSRGETQYF
TRBV28	TRBJ2-1	12	.	.	TGTGCCAGCAGTTGGACACGGAATGAGCAGTTCTTC	CASSWTRNEQFF